A selection of T cell receptor beta chains follows, all from one sample in a study of early stage breast cancer tumors. The assay was immunoSEQ multiplex PCR, and TCRdb's table has in-frame clones only and misses some. Of tens of thousands of clones listed, 75% to 85% were seen once; the top ten hold more than 9.5%. Sequencing was performed on blood. The receptors come from a person in their sixties with breast cancer. Both conserved end residues are part of each CDR3. D genes are given only for firm matches. Expanded clones get a size class; other rows say once, few or many, or leave the size out.

>-|TRBD2|TRBJ2-7|TRBV9
TGTGCCAGCAGCGTAGGACTAGCGGGAGGCACACCCTACGAGCAGTACTTC
CASSVGLAGGTPYEQYF
>-|-|TRBJ2-5|TRBV5-4
TGTGCCAGCAGCGGAGGACTACAAGAGACCCAGTACTTC
CASSGGLQETQYF
>-|TRBD2|TRBJ2-7|TRBV6-5
TGTGCCAGCAGCCTATTAGCGGGGGCAGAATACGAGCAGTACTTC
CASSLLAGAEYEQYF
>-|-|TRBJ1-2|TRBV30
TGTGCCTGGAGTGGGTACAGCAACTATGGCTACACCTTC
CAWSGYSNYGYTF
>-|-|TRBJ1-2|TRBV7-9
TGTGCCAGCAGCTTATCCCAGGTGGATGGCTACACCTTC
CASSLSQVDGYTF
>once|TRBD1|TRBJ2-2|TRBV6-6
TGTGCCAGCAGTTTCGACAGGGGACGCACCGGGGAGCTGTTTTTT
CASSFDRGRTGELFF
>-|TRBD1|TRBJ1-1|TRBV5-4
TGTGCCAGCAGCCCAGAATACAGGGGCTTGAACACTGAAGCTTTCTTT
CASSPEYRGLNTEAFF
>-|TRBD2|TRBJ2-1|TRBV9
TGTGCCAGCAGCCCAGGACTAGTATCGGGCAATGAGCAGTTCTTC
CASSPGLVSGNEQFF
>-|-|TRBJ2-2|TRBV5-8
TGTGCCAGCAGCTTAACCGGACTGGGAAACACCGGGGAGCTGTTTTTT
CASSLTGLGNTGELFF
>-|-|TRBJ1-1|TRBV6-6
TGTGCCAGCAGTTCCAACCTCGACAGGGAAGCTTTCTTT
CASSSNLDREAFF
>-|TRBD2|TRBJ2-4|TRBV13
TGTGCCAGCAGCTTATGGGCGGGAGGGGATCCAAAAAACATTCAGTACTTC
CASSLWAGGDPKNIQYF
>-|-|TRBJ1-1|TRBV29-1
TGCAGCGTCCAGGGCTTAGGGGACACTGAAGCTTTCTTT
CSVQGLGDTEAFF
>-|-|TRBJ1-2|TRBV2
TGTGCCAGCAGTGCGCCGAACAGGGTAAACTATGGCTACACCTTC
CASSAPNRVNYGYTF
>-|TRBD1|TRBJ2-1|TRBV11-3
TGTGCCAGCAGCTCCCTTGGGACAGGGGGCAATGAGCAGTTCTTC
CASSSLGTGGNEQFF
>few|TRBD1|TRBJ2-3|TRBV6-4
TGTGCCAGCAGTGACTCCCGGACAGGGGGGGATACGCAGTATTTT
CASSDSRTGGDTQYF
>once|TRBD2|TRBJ2-3|TRBV9
TGTGCCAGCAGCGTAGGTCAAGCGGGAGGTACCACAGATACGCAGTATTTT
CASSVGQAGGTTDTQYF
>-|TRBD1|TRBJ2-4|TRBV14
TGTGCCAGCAGCCAAGATCAAGTAGGGACAGAAAACATTCAGTACTTC
CASSQDQVGTENIQYF
>-|-|TRBJ2-2|TRBV9
TGTGCCAGCAGCCCTCACCTGGGACAGAACACCGGGGAGCTGTTTTTT
CASSPHLGQNTGELFF
>-|TRBD2|TRBJ2-7|TRBV2
TGTGCCAGCAAGGGACTAGCGGGACCCCTAGGGGAGCAGTACTTC
CASKGLAGPLGEQYF
>once|-|TRBJ2-1|TRBV12-5
TGTGCTAGTGGTTTGGACGGGTCAAAGCAGTTCTTC
CASGLDGSKQFF
>-|TRBD1|TRBJ2-7|TRBV15
TGTGCCACCAGCGACCGGGACAGGGTTATCTACGAGCAGTACTTC
CATSDRDRVIYEQYF
>-|-|TRBJ1-2|TRBV6-1
TGTGCCAGCAGTGAGGGGCCGTATGGCTACACCTTC
CASSEGPYGYTF
>-|-|TRBJ1-1|TRBV18
TGTGCCAGCTCACTCGATCTAGGGGGGGACACTGAAGCTTTCTTT
CASSLDLGGDTEAFF
>once|TRBD1|TRBJ2-7|TRBV7-2
TGTGCCAGCAGCGCAAGGACAGGGGGCAGCTACGAGCAGTACTTC
CASSARTGGSYEQYF
>few|TRBD1|TRBJ1-5|TRBV4-1
TGCGCCAGCAGCCAAGATCGTACAGGGGGACATCAGCCCCAGCATTTT
CASSQDRTGGHQPQHF
>-|TRBD1|TRBJ2-6|TRBV18
TGTGCCAGCTCACCGGGACAGGGGAACCCTGGGGCCAACGTCCTGACTTTC
CASSPGQGNPGANVLTF
>-|TRBD1|TRBJ2-2|TRBV9
TGTGCCAGCAGCCTAACCGGGACAGCGAACACCGGGGAGCTGTTTTTT
CASSLTGTANTGELFF
>-|-|TRBJ2-7|TRBV7-6
TGTGCCAGCAGCTTAGGGGGAAGAAGCGGCTCCTACGAGCAGTACTTC
CASSLGGRSGSYEQYF
>-|TRBD2|TRBJ2-1|TRBV18
TGTGCCAGCTCACGTGGAGCGGGGGGCAACAATGAGCAGTTCTTC
CASSRGAGGNNEQFF
>once|TRBD1|TRBJ2-7|TRBV12-5
TGTGCTAGCCAGAGACAGGGGGGCTCCTACGAGCAGTACTTC
CASQRQGGSYEQYF
>-|TRBD1|TRBJ2-2|TRBV11-2
TGTGCCAGCAGCTCACCGGGACAGGGGCACACCGGGGAGCTGTTTTTT
CASSSPGQGHTGELFF
>-|TRBD1|TRBJ1-5|TRBV19
TGTGCCAGTAGTACAGACAGGGGCAATCAGCCCCAGCATTTT
CASSTDRGNQPQHF
>-|TRBD1|TRBJ1-2|TRBV5-1
TGCGCCAGCAGCTTGTTAGACAGGGGGTTGGATGGCTACACCTTC
CASSLLDRGLDGYTF
>few|TRBD2|TRBJ2-5|TRBV7-8
TGTGCCAGCAGCTTATTAGGGGGGGCTAGCGGGAGGGTTAAAGAGACCCAGTACTTC
CASSLLGGASGRVKETQYF
>-|TRBD2|TRBJ2-7|TRBV19
TGTGCCAGTAGTAACCTAGCGGGAGCGGGGTACGAGCAGTACTTC
CASSNLAGAGYEQYF
>-|TRBD1|TRBJ1-4|TRBV28
TGTGCCAGCAGACCTGAGGGGGCTGCTAATGAAAAACTGTTTTTT
CASRPEGAANEKLFF
>-|TRBD2|TRBJ2-7|TRBV10-1
TGCGCCAGCAGCGCAAAGCGGGAGGGCCCATACTACGAGCAGTACTTC
CASSAKREGPYYEQYF
>-|TRBD1|TRBJ1-5|TRBV27
TGTGCCAGCAGTCCACTGGGACAGGGGGACAATCAGCCCCAGCATTTT
CASSPLGQGDNQPQHF
>-|TRBD1|TRBJ2-7|TRBV7-2
TGTGCCAGCAGTCGGGACAGGGAAAGCTCCTACGAGCAGTACTTC
CASSRDRESSYEQYF
>-|TRBD2|TRBJ2-7|TRBV28
TGTGCCAGCAGTTCGACTAGCGGGCTATACGAGCAGTACTTC
CASSSTSGLYEQYF
>-|TRBD2|TRBJ2-3|TRBV11-1
TGTGCCAGCAGAGGACTGACTAGCGGGGACACAGATACGCAGTATTTT
CASRGLTSGDTDTQYF
>-|-|TRBJ2-3|TRBV9
TGTGCCAGCAGCGTATCGGGAAAGGCAGATACGCAGTATTTT
CASSVSGKADTQYF